This T cell receptor (beta chain) came from a study of T cell repertoires in cytomegalovirus infection. General study findings and limits: Using cumulative public TCR beta family frequency, the authors identified those who carried CMV together with the relevant HLA.

TCRdb recomputed calls from the reads with MiXCR, one row per CDR3 protein. The sample consists of hundreds of thousands of distinct CDR3 sequences, approximately 24% of them appearing once. This clonotype was recorded a few times. The antigen is not known. The CDR3 has 13 residues. Germline loops: CDR1 LNHDA, CDR2 SQIVND (reference sequence). V gave up 9 bases and J gave up 14 bases; unmatched junction bases: 17. Input material: CD8+ T cells from PBMCs. This TCR was sampled from a human donor in good health (CMV status not recorded). Some clones in this sample may be carry-over from other donors' samples. This rearrangement joins TRBV19 to TRBJ1-2; TRBD1 matches 8 bases. CDR3 sequence: CASQGQGPFVDTF. For the CDR3, the DNA is TGTGCCAGCCAAGGACAGGGCCCTTTTGTGGATACCTTC. Together with reference TRBV19 and TRBJ1-2, the CDR3 gives the full variable domain: DGGITQSPKYLFRKEGQNVTLSCEQNLNHDAMYWYRQDPGQGLRLIYYSQIVNDFQKGDIAEGYSVSREKKESFPLTVTSAQKNPTAFYLCASQGQGPFVDTFGSGTRLTVV.